The 15 T cell receptor beta chains in this list originate from one sample, sequenced in a study of siplizumab effects on memory and regulatory T cells. The data were produced by immunoSEQ multiplex PCR, yet TCRdb's version contains in-frame clones alone and is incomplete. The data show some 100,000 clones, with more than 85% seen just once and just over 2.5% held by the top ten. The sequenced material came from CD4+ T cells sorted from blood. These receptors all stem from a human donor in good health. Some clones in this sample may be carry-over from other donors' samples.

This clone was seen a single time. The chain combines TRBV19 with TRBJ2-3; D is ambiguous. Per germline, CDR1 LNHDA and CDR2 SQIVND (reference sequence). The V end was cut by 7 bases, the J end by 2 bases, with 7 bases between. CDR3 length equals 12 residues. The CDR3 loop reads CASNSYTDTQYF. CDR3 bases: TGTGCCAGTAACAGCTACACAGATACGCAGTATTTT.

The chain couples TRBV6-5 to TRBJ2-3; D unclear. The CDR3 loop spans 15 amino acids. CDR1 MNHEY and CDR2 SVGAGI come from the germline V gene. The germline V and J ends were trimmed by 1 base and 3 bases, with 11 bases remaining between them. CDR3 region: CASSYFGVETDTQYF. CDR3 nucleotides: TGTGCCAGCAGTTACTTTGGCGTCGAAACAGATACGCAGTATTTT.

This rearrangement joins TRBV10-2 to TRBJ2-3; no clear D gene. Looked up from germline, CDR1 is WSHSY and CDR2 is SAAADI. The CDR3 contains 16 residues. The germline V and J ends were trimmed by 4 bases and 4 bases, with 18 bases remaining between them. As DNA, the CDR3 is TGCGCCAGCAGTGTTTGGGCCCCACTGGTGGCAGATACGCAGTATTTT. Translating gives CASSVWAPLVADTQYF.

The V call is TRBV11-3, the J call TRBJ2-5, with D unclear. Trimming took 2 bases from V and 1 from J, leaving 11 bases between them. Germline loops: CDR1 SGHNT, CDR2 YENEEA. The CDR3 covers 15 residues. The CDR3 spells CASSLRGLPQETQYF. The CDR3 coding sequence is TGTGCCAGCAGCTTACGTGGCCTACCCCAAGAGACCCAGTACTTC.

V and J are TRBV18 and TRBJ2-7; D ambiguous. In germline, CDR1 is KGHSH, CDR2 LQKENI. This CDR3 region has 14 residues. V shed 1 base and J shed 0 bases, with 7 bases lying between them. CDR3 in amino acids: CASSPHADSYEQYF. CDR3 in DNA: TGTGCCAGCTCACCACATGCAGACTCCTACGAGCAGTACTTC.

V usage is TRBV6-5 and J usage is TRBJ2-1; 10 bases match TRBD2. Germline V gene sequence: CDR1 MNHEY, CDR2 SVGAGI. Trimming took 10 bases from V and 10 from J; bases not matched to a gene: 16. The CDR3 loop spans 15 amino acids. The CDR3 DNA reads as TGTGCCACCGGGCGACGAACTAGCGGGGAGGGGGAGCAGTTCTTC. It codes for CATGRRTSGEGEQFF.

The chain uses TRBV15 and TRBJ2-6; 7 bases fit TRBD1. The CDR3 consists of 16 residues. V was clipped by 3 bases and J by 2 bases; unmatched bases: 4. Germline CDR1 reads LNHNV; CDR2 reads YYDKDF (reference sequence). The CDR3 bases are TGTGCCACCAGCAGGGGGCAGGGGGCTGGGGCCAACGTCCTGACTTTC. This codes for CATSRGQGAGANVLTF.

The V gene is TRBV11-2, the J gene TRBJ2-1, with 8 bases aligning to TRBD2. Germline values: CDR1 SGHAT, CDR2 FQNNGV. CDR3 size: 18 residues. V lost 1 base and J lost 0; bases outside the gene matches: 8. The CDR3 nucleotides read TGTGCCAGCAGCTTAGTCTCGGGGGGGGTTAGCTCCTACAATGAGCAGTTCTTC. It codes for CASSLVSGGVSSYNEQFF.

This clone was counted only a few times. The chain recombines TRBV9 with TRBJ2-3; D tentatively fits TRBD1 or TRBD2 (6 bases each). Per the germline V gene, CDR1 is SGDLS and CDR2 is YYNGEE. The CDR3 runs to 15 residues. V was pared by 2 bases and J by 4 bases, with 14 bases between. CDR3 protein: CASSVDGGQADTQYF. Here the CDR3 DNA reads TGTGCCAGCAGCGTGGACGGGGGCCAAGCAGATACGCAGTATTTT.

This chain's CDR3 is CASSQIGQGVGNTEAFF. CDR3 nucleotide sequence: TGCGCCAGCAGCCAAATTGGACAGGGGGTCGGGAACACTGAAGCTTTCTTT. This chain uses TRBV5-1 with TRBJ1-1, with 10 bases aligning to TRBD1. The CDR3 is 17 amino acids. Germline V gives CDR1 SGHRS, CDR2 YFSETQ. With V trimmed by 4 bases and J by 1 base, 10 bases remained unmatched.

This chain joins TRBV5-1 and TRBJ1-6; D not certain. CDR3 size: 15 residues. Germline V gives CDR1 SGHRS, CDR2 YFSETQ. Trimming took off 4 bases at V and 8 bases at J, with 16 bases between the two ends. In DNA form, the CDR3 reads TGCGCCAGCAGCCTGGATGCGGAAGCTTATTCACCCCTCCACTTT. It codes for CASSLDAEAYSPLHF.

This chain joins TRBV29-1 and TRBJ2-5, with unresolved D. Germline V CDR1 and CDR2: SQVTM, ANQGSEA. The CDR3 runs 12 residues. V lost 4 bases and J lost 1, with 7 bases in between. The CDR3 region has the DNA TGCAGCGTTGCGGGCCGCCAAGAGACCCAGTACTTC. Protein sequence: CSVAGRQETQYF.

V is TRBV5-1 and J is TRBJ2-5; tentatively, D is TRBD1 or TRBD2 (5 bases each). Germline values: CDR1 SGHRS, CDR2 YFSETQ. The CDR3 length is 15 residues. Trimming took 1 base from V and 4 from J, leaving 14 bases between them. CDR3 residues: CASSLSPGTGETQYF. The CDR3 DNA reads as TGCGCCAGCAGCTTGTCCCCAGGGACCGGAGAGACCCAGTACTTC.

The chain is built from TRBV5-4 and TRBJ2-5; D not certain. Trimming cost V 6 bases and J 5 bases, with 14 bases left between them. This CDR3 contains 13 residues. Germline CDR1 reads SGHNT; CDR2 reads YYREEE (reference sequence). Written as DNA, the CDR3 is TGTGCCAGCACCCCCCCGGTGGGGGAGACCCAGTACTTC. This codes for CASTPPVGETQYF.

The V call is TRBV2, the J call TRBJ2-3, with TRBD2 matching 8 bases. Germline V lookup: CDR1 SNHLY, CDR2 FYNNEI. The CDR3 is made up of 15 amino acids. The V segment lost 6 bases and the J segment 4 bases; nucleotides outside the gene matches: 9. The CDR3: CASSLRAGAADTQYF. The CDR3 coding sequence is TGTGCCAGCAGCCTAAGAGCGGGAGCCGCAGATACGCAGTATTTT.